The 24 T cell receptor beta chains below all came from one sample that was sequenced in a study of shared clonotypes between healthy human individuals. Clones were read by immunoSEQ multiplex PCR, and TCRdb kept only the in-frame ones, dropping some. The repertoire holds approximately 500,000 clones, with about three quarters as singletons. The sequencing input was PBMCs. The receptors here all came from a woman in her forties in good health. Some clones in this sample may be carry-over from other donors' samples.

The genes are TRBV10-3 and TRBJ2-7; TRBD1 matches at 9 bases. Germline lookup yields CDR1 ENHRY and CDR2 SYGVKD. The CDR3 length is 14 residues. V trimming: 2 bases; J trimming: 4 bases; junction bases outside the gene matches: 3. As DNA, the CDR3 is TGTGCCATCAGTGAGACAGGACAGGGGTACGAGCAGTACTTC. This translates into CAISETGQGYEQYF.

V and J are TRBV28 and TRBJ2-3; D is undetermined. The CDR3 consists of 14 residues. Between the trimmed V and J ends, which lost 6 bases and 2 bases, there was a span of 12 bases. Germline V gene sequence: CDR1 MDHEN, CDR2 SYDVKM. CDR3 loop: CASSPQGFTDTQYF. The CDR3 coding sequence is TGTGCCAGCAGCCCCCAAGGGTTCACAGATACGCAGTATTTT.

This clone showed up just once. CDR3 in DNA: TGTGCCAGCAGCTTAGCGAGAAGCACAGATACGCAGTATTTT. It specifies CASSLARSTDTQYF. V gene TRBV7-6 combines with J gene TRBJ2-3, with D unclear. Trimming removed 0 bases at V and 0 bases at J, with 4 bases between. CDR3 length: 14 amino acids. Germline loops: CDR1 SGHVS, CDR2 FNYEAQ.

J is TRBJ1-6 and V is TRBV28; possibly TRBD1 for D (5 bases). Germline loops: CDR1 MDHEN, CDR2 SYDVKM. The germline V and J ends were trimmed by 8 bases and 10 bases, with 15 bases remaining between them. CDR3 length: 13 amino acids. The CDR3 protein is CASGGRVGSPLHF. The CDR3 DNA sequence: TGTGCCAGCGGTGGCAGGGTAGGGTCACCCCTCCACTTT.

This clone occurred a few times. The chain recombines TRBV28 with TRBJ1-2; D possibly corresponds to TRBD1 (6 bases). CDR1 is MDHEN, CDR2 SYDVKM, per germline. CDR3 size: 16 residues. The V end was cut by 5 bases, the J end by 5 bases, with 21 bases between. The CDR3 here is CASSDIKTGARYGYTF. CDR3 in DNA: TGTGCCAGCAGTGATATAAAGACAGGCGCTAGGTATGGCTACACCTTC.

The chain combines TRBV7-9 with TRBJ1-1; D is undetermined. The CDR3 sequence is 13 residues long. Trimming shortened V by 5 bases and J by 2 bases, and 9 bases separated the two germline ends. CDR1 is SEHNR, CDR2 FQNEAQ, per germline (reference sequence). The CDR3 nucleotides are TGTGCCAGCAGCGGTTACAGAAACACTGAAGCTTTCTTT. It codes for CASSGYRNTEAFF.

This chain joins TRBV27 and TRBJ2-2, with D perhaps TRBD1 (7 bases). Trimming removed 6 bases from V and 6 bases from J, with 20 bases in between. Germline V gives CDR1 MNHEY, CDR2 SMNVEV (reference sequence). The CDR3 runs 16 residues. CDR3 sequence reads: CASRSGGTARAGELFF. The CDR3 DNA follows: TGTGCCAGCAGGTCGGGCGGGACAGCAAGAGCCGGGGAGCTGTTTTTT.

J is TRBJ2-5 and V is TRBV7-9; 7 bases line up with TRBD2. This CDR3 contains 12 residues. After removal of 5 bases from V and 11 bases from J, the junction contained 8 bases not matched to a gene. Germline V lookup: CDR1 SEHNR, CDR2 FQNEAQ (reference sequence). CDR3 sequence: CASSPAAGEQYF. Here the CDR3 DNA reads TGTGCCAGCAGCCCCGCGGCGGGGGAGCAGTACTTC.

V and J are TRBV2 and TRBJ1-5; no reliable D call. Trimming pared 3 bases from V and 10 bases from J, leaving 13 bases between. In germline, CDR1 is SNHLY, CDR2 FYNNEI. This CDR3 spans 13 amino acids. In DNA form, the CDR3 reads TGTGCCAGCAGTGATAAACAGCCCTTACCCCAGCATTTT. Encoded protein: CASSDKQPLPQHF. The whole variable domain, remainder taken from reference TRBV2 and TRBJ1-5, is EPEVTQTPSHQVTQMGQEVILRCVPISNHLYFYWYRQILGQKVEFLVSFYNNEISEKSEIFDDQFSVERPDGSNFTLKIRSTKLEDSAMYFCASSDKQPLPQHFGDGTRLSIL.

About this clone: A far more abundant clone sits one base away, making this likely a read error. Different DNA sequences within this sample yield the same CDR3. The rearrangement joins TRBV11-3 to TRBJ1-3; D may be TRBD1 (5 bases). In germline, CDR1 is SGHNT, CDR2 YENEEA. Between the trimmed V and J ends, which lost 5 bases and 10 bases, there was a span of 15 bases. The length of the CDR3 is 13 residues. The CDR3 DNA reads TGTGCCAGCAGCCTCAGGCAGGGAACGACCATATATTTT. It translates to CASSLRQGTTIYF. Full variable domain (remainder filled in from reference TRBV11-3 and TRBJ1-3): EAGVVQSPRYKIIEKKQPVAFWCNPISGHNTLYWYLQNLGQGPELLIRYENEEAVDDSQLPKDRFSAERLKGVDSTLKIQPAELGDSAVYLCASSLRQGTTIYFGEGSWLTVV.

This chain uses TRBV19 with TRBJ2-7, with unresolved D. CDR3 length: 15 amino acids. The germline CDR1 and CDR2 sequences are LNHDA and SQIVND (reference sequence). V was clipped by 3 bases and J by 1 base, with 13 bases between them. This chain's CDR3 is CASSILGGRSYEQYF. CDR3 in DNA: TGTGCCAGTAGTATCCTGGGTGGACGGTCCTACGAGCAGTACTTC.

The chain joins TRBV30 to TRBJ1-5, with D possibly matching TRBD1 (6 bases). The CDR3 is 13 amino acids. CDR1 and CDR2 (germline): GTSNPN, SVGIG (reference sequence). The V end lost 5 bases, the J end lost 4 bases, and 12 bases lay between the germline ends. CDR3 region: CAWAAGENQPQHF. The CDR3 coding sequence is TGTGCCTGGGCGGCAGGGGAAAATCAGCCCCAGCATTTT.

This sequence joins TRBV21-1 and TRBJ1-2; the table's D gene call, TRBD1, was not cross checked with the DNA. TRBV21-1 is given as a pseudogene. CDR3 length equals 18 residues. This chain's CDR3 is CASGRKRHTGGRDYGYTF. The CDR3 bases are TGTGCCAGCGGTCGCAAGAGGCACACAGGGGGCAGGGACTATGGCTACACCTTC.

J is TRBJ1-2 and V is TRBV7-8, with TRBD1 matching over 11 bases. CDR1 SGHVS and CDR2 FQNEAQ come from the germline V gene. The CDR3 totals 16 residues. The J segment lost 7 bases and the V segment lost 5 bases, leaving 12 bases of the junction unmatched. For the CDR3, the DNA is TGTGCCAGCAGCCCTTGGACAGGGGGCGGCGTAGGTGGCTACACCTTC. Protein sequence: CASSPWTGGGVGGYTF.

Only a few counts were recorded for this clone. The chain is built from TRBV19 and TRBJ2-2; D is perhaps TRBD2 (6 bases). The CDR3 runs to 16 residues. The V and J ends lost 2 bases and 6 bases respectively, with 16 bases between them. CDR1 LNHDA and CDR2 SQIVND come from the germline V gene (reference sequence). CDR3 region: CASSITGLSGAGELFF. For the CDR3, the DNA is TGTGCCAGTAGTATAACGGGACTCTCGGGGGCCGGGGAGCTGTTTTTT. The entire variable domain, with the rest obtained from reference TRBV19 and TRBJ2-2, is as follows: DGGITQSPKYLFRKEGQNVTLSCEQNLNHDAMYWYRQDPGQGLRLIYYSQIVNDFQKGDIAEGYSVSREKKESFPLTVTSAQKNPTAFYLCASSITGLSGAGELFFGEGSRLTVL.

V usage is TRBV5-4 and J usage is TRBJ2-3, with 10 nucleotides matching TRBD2. Germline assignment: CDR1 SGHNT and CDR2 YYREEE (reference sequence). J gave up 4 bases and V 1 base, and 3 bases lay outside the gene matches. This CDR3 is 15 amino acids long. The CDR3 region has the DNA TGTGCCAGCAGCTTGCCTAGCGGGAGTGCAGATACGCAGTATTTT. Its protein is CASSLPSGSADTQYF. The whole variable domain, remainder taken from reference TRBV5-4 and TRBJ2-3, is ETGVTQSPTHLIKTRGQQVTLRCSSQSGHNTVSWYQQALGQGPQFIFQYYREEENGRGNFPPRFSGLQFPNYSSELNVNALELDDSALYLCASSLPSGSADTQYFGPGTRLTVL.

The rearrangement joins TRBV20-1 to TRBJ2-7; D unclear. V lost 3 bases, J lost 6 bases, and 6 bases lay in between. There are 10 residues in the CDR3. Germline-derived CDR1 and CDR2 are DFQATT and SNEGSKA (reference sequence). For the CDR3, the DNA is TGCAGTGCTAGTCATTCCGAGCAGTACTTC. It yields the protein CSASHSEQYF.

CDR3 in DNA: TGTGCCAGCAGTTTATCCCAGGGGAACTCCTATGGCTACACCTTC. Its translation: CASSLSQGNSYGYTF. This sequence joins TRBV27 and TRBJ1-2; possible D gene TRBD1, 6 bases. This CDR3 has 15 residues. V shed 0 bases and J shed 4 bases, with 12 bases lying between them. Germline CDR1 and CDR2: MNHEY and SMNVEV (reference sequence).

This chain joins TRBV27 and TRBJ2-2; D is possibly TRBD1 (5 bases). In germline, CDR1 is MNHEY, CDR2 SMNVEV (reference sequence). This CDR3 region has 16 residues. The V end was cut by 4 bases, the J end by 3 bases, with 15 bases between. The CDR3 region has the DNA TGTGCCAGCAGTTGGTTCGGGCAGGGCGACACCGGGGAGCTGTTTTTT. Protein: CASSWFGQGDTGELFF.

The genes are TRBV18 and TRBJ2-7; D is ambiguous. The CDR3 has 14 residues. Trimming took 0 bases from V and 3 from J, leaving 9 bases between them. Per the germline V gene, CDR1 is KGHSH and CDR2 is LQKENI. The DNA for the CDR3 is TGTGCCAGCTCACCACCTACAAGAAACTACGAGCAGTACTTC. Its protein is CASSPPTRNYEQYF.

The chain carries TRBV10-1 and TRBJ2-5; 8 bases are shared with TRBD2. The germline gives CDR1 WNHNN, CDR2 SYGVQD (reference sequence). CDR3 length equals 17 residues. Trimming at V came to 6 bases and at J to 4 bases, leaving 16 bases not matched to a gene. Written as DNA, the CDR3 is TGCGCCAGCAGCTCAGGGATTGAAGGTCTAGCGGGAGAGACCCAGTACTTC. This codes for CASSSGIEGLAGETQYF.

The chain has TRBV18 and TRBJ2-3; tentatively, D is TRBD2 (5 bases). V dropped 8 bases and J dropped 2 bases, with 14 bases sitting between them. There are 14 residues in the CDR3. CDR1 is KGHSH and CDR2 is LQKENI in the germline V gene. CDR3 in amino acids: CASKSGADTDTQYF. Here the CDR3 DNA reads TGTGCCAGCAAGAGCGGAGCTGACACAGATACGCAGTATTTT.

V is TRBV28 and J is TRBJ2-7, with 8 bases aligning to TRBD1. Germline V gene lookup returns CDR1 MDHEN and CDR2 SYDVKM. The V and J ends lost 6 bases and 3 bases, in that order; junction bases with no gene match: 10. The CDR3 extends over 15 amino acids. The CDR3 nucleotides read TGTGCCAGCAGCCTGGTTACAGGGGGGCGCTACGAGCAGTACTTC. Protein sequence: CASSLVTGGRYEQYF.

In this sample, this clone turned up once. V and J are TRBV7-9 and TRBJ2-5; TRBD2 aligns across 11 bases. In germline, CDR1 is SEHNR, CDR2 FQNEAQ (reference sequence). Losses at the gene ends were 5 bases for V and 1 base for J; bases not matched to a gene: 6. The CDR3 consists of 16 residues. The CDR3 DNA sequence: TGTGCCAGCAGCCGACAGACTAGCGGGGTCCAAGAGACCCAGTACTTC. Encoded protein: CASSRQTSGVQETQYF.